These T cell receptor beta chains were read from a single sample in a study of vaccination effects on CD4 cells after COVID-19. Their antigen targets remain unknown. Clones were sequenced by immunoSEQ multiplex PCR, and TCRdb holds only the in-frame ones, with some missing. The sample has approximately 61,000 clones, around 73% seen once. The sample was CD4+ T cells from PBMCs cultured with HCoV-229E spike peptides, taken after COVID-19 vaccination. These receptor sequences come from a human donor who received a COVID-19 vaccine. CDR3s include the opening cysteine and the closing phenylalanine or tryptophan. Each record gives: J gene, clone size, V gene, D gene, CDR3 DNA, CDR3 protein. The D gene is left open where the match is weak. Some rows have no size entry. The others give once, few or many, or a class for an expanded clone.

>TRBJ2-5|-|TRBV5-1|TRBD2
TGCGCCAGCAGCTCAACTAGCGGGGAAGAGACCCAGTACTTC
CASSSTSGEETQYF
>TRBJ2-1|-|TRBV3-1/TRBV3-2|TRBD2
TGTGCCAGCAGCCAAGCGGGGGGGCGAAGGGATGAGCAGTTCTTC
CASSQAGGRRDEQFF
>TRBJ2-5|-|TRBV18|TRBD1
TGTGCCAGCTCACCACCCCCAACAGGGGTAGAGACCCAGTACTTC
CASSPPPTGVETQYF
>TRBJ1-6|-|TRBV28|TRBD1
TGTGCCAGCCGCACTCCCGGGACAGGCTATTCACCCCTCCACTTT
CASRTPGTGYSPLHF
>TRBJ1-1|-|TRBV18|-
TGTGCCAGCTCACCTGGTTGGGAGTCTAGTGAAGCTTTCTTT
CASSPGWESSEAFF
>TRBJ1-1|-|TRBV5-1|-
TGCGCCAGCAGTCAGAGCGGGGCTGCGGGCACTGAAGCTTTCTTT
CASSQSGAAGTEAFF
>TRBJ2-2|few|TRBV10-1|TRBD1
TGCGCCAGCAGTGATCAACCAGGACAGGGCGATAACACCGGGGAGCTGTTTTTT
CASSDQPGQGDNTGELFF
>TRBJ2-2|-|TRBV19|TRBD1
TGTGCCAGTAGTATAGCACAGGGGACCGGGGAGCTGTTTTTT
CASSIAQGTGELFF
>TRBJ2-2|few|TRBV6-5|-
TGTGCCAGCAGGGACTGGACACTCTACACCGGGGAGCTGTTTTTT
CASRDWTLYTGELFF
>TRBJ1-4|-|TRBV2|-
TGTGCCAGCATCGACCCGGGGGAAAAACTGTTTTTT
CASIDPGEKLFF
>TRBJ2-2|few|TRBV7-3|-
TGTGCCAGCAGGCCCACAGCGAACACCGGGGAGCTGTTTTTT
CASRPTANTGELFF
>TRBJ1-2|few|TRBV12-3/TRBV12-4|-
TGTGCCAGCAGTTTAGCTAGAAACTATGGCTACACCTTC
CASSLARNYGYTF
>TRBJ2-3|few|TRBV30|-
TGTGCCTGGAGTGTACGGGGCGGTACGCAGTATTTT
CAWSVRGGTQYF
>TRBJ2-5|-|TRBV27|TRBD1
TGTGCCAGCAGTCTACGTTGGGACAGGGGAGAGACCCAGTACTTC
CASSLRWDRGETQYF
>TRBJ1-3|-|TRBV7-3|-
TGTGCCAGCACCCCCTGGGGGGCGGGTACTGGAAACACCATATATTTT
CASTPWGAGTGNTIYF
>TRBJ2-5|-|TRBV4-3|-
TGCGCCAGCAGCCCTAGCCCGACAGTACAAGAGACCCAGTACTTC
CASSPSPTVQETQYF
>TRBJ1-5|-|TRBV10-2|-
TGCGCCAGCAAGGACGCCGGAGGTAGCAATCAGCCCCAGCATTTT
CASKDAGGSNQPQHF